These 14 T cell receptor beta chains share one sample of origin, sequenced in a study of cytomegalovirus exposure and HLA in healthy donors. Primers for the PCR totalled 60 Vbeta and 13 Jbeta. Clones were sequenced by immunoSEQ multiplex PCR, and TCRdb holds only the in-frame ones, with some missing. The sample consists of 70,000 to 95,000 clones, 80% of them appearing once. Sequenced material: PBMCs. The receptors here all came from a male donor in good health and CMV-seronegative.

The V call is TRBV5-4, the J call TRBJ1-1; 8 bases are a match to TRBD1. The CDR3 is made up of 16 amino acids. CDR1 is SGHNT, CDR2 YYREEE, per germline (reference sequence). With V trimmed by 4 bases and J by 1 base, 9 bases remained unmatched. CDR3 region: CASSEGQVLSNTEAFF. The CDR3, as DNA: TGTGCCAGCAGCGAGGGACAGGTATTGTCGAACACTGAAGCTTTCTTT.

V gene TRBV4-1 combines with J gene TRBJ2-7, with unresolved D. From germline, CDR1 is MGHRA and CDR2 YSYEKL. Trimming removed 0 bases from V and 2 bases from J, with 11 bases in between. This CDR3 is built from 15 residues. CDR3 DNA sequence: TGCGCCAGCAGCCAAGATGGCGGTGATACCTACGAGCAGTACTTC. Translated, it gives CASSQDGGDTYEQYF.

The CDR3 region has the DNA TGTGCCAGCAGTGAGAATGACAGGGGCGGCTACACCTTC. Its translation is CASSENDRGGYTF. V is TRBV25-1 and J is TRBJ1-2, with TRBD1 matching over 8 bases. Per germline, CDR1 MGHDK and CDR2 SYGVNS. CDR3 size: 13 residues. V was clipped by 3 bases and J by 8 bases; unmatched bases: 5.

This clone has only a few counts. The chain recombines TRBV7-2 with TRBJ1-5, with D unresolved. V was cut by 5 bases and J by 6 bases, with 11 bases left in between. Germline-derived CDR1 and CDR2 are SGHTA and FQGNSA. The CDR3 runs to 13 residues. CDR3 nucleotides: TGTGCCAGCAGCGCTCATGAGGGTCAGCCCCAGCATTTT. It codes for CASSAHEGQPQHF.

Concerning this clone: Mismatch with germline at one junction end may stem from a read error. V and J are TRBV2 and TRBJ1-2; no clear D. The length of the CDR3 is 14 residues. The germline CDR1 and CDR2 sequences are SNHLY and FYNNEI. The CDR3, as DNA: TGTGCCAGCATGGTGCGGACCTATCTAGAGGGCTACCCCTTC. Its protein product is CASMVRTYLEGYPF.

The J gene is TRBJ1-1, the V gene TRBV14, with D uncertain. Germline CDR1 is SGHDN and CDR2 is FVKESK. The CDR3 totals 10 residues. The germline V and J ends were trimmed by 4 bases and 11 bases, with 8 bases remaining between them. Written as DNA, the CDR3 is TGTGCCAGCAGCCCCTGGCCGGCTTTCTTT. Encoded protein: CASSPWPAFF.

The genes are TRBV7-9 and TRBJ1-6, with D possibly TRBD1 on 5 matching bases. The V end was cut by 5 bases, the J end by 9 bases, with 14 bases between. The CDR3 length is 14 residues. Germline lookup yields CDR1 SEHNR and CDR2 FQNEAQ (reference sequence). The DNA of the CDR3 is TGTGCCAGCAGCCAAGGGGCTCCTTCTTCACCCCTCCACTTT. Translating it yields CASSQGAPSSPLHF.

The chain carries TRBV11-2 and TRBJ2-5; 8 bases map to TRBD2. This CDR3 is 15 amino acids long. Trimming took 3 bases from V and 1 from J; bases not matched to a gene: 4. Germline assignment: CDR1 SGHAT and CDR2 FQNNGV. CDR3 in amino acids: CASSFSGATQETQYF. Here the CDR3 DNA reads TGTGCCAGCAGCTTTAGCGGGGCGACCCAAGAGACCCAGTACTTC.

This chain joins TRBV9 and TRBJ1-4; 9 bases align to TRBD1. Germline CDR1 reads SGDLS; CDR2 reads YYNGEE. V dropped 0 bases and J dropped 6; count of bases not matched to a gene: 3. The CDR3 has 15 residues. This chain's CDR3 is CASSVGGTGYEKLFF. CDR3 sequence (DNA): TGTGCCAGCAGCGTAGGGGGGACAGGGTATGAAAAACTGTTTTTT.

The chain joins TRBV11-2 to TRBJ2-7; TRBD2 is a possible D gene (5 bases). The CDR3 spans 13 residues. Germline CDR1 reads SGHAT; CDR2 reads FQNNGV. Trimming left V 2 bases short and J 4 bases short, with 9 bases between. This CDR3 is CASSLPDFYEQYF. The CDR3 nucleotides are TGTGCCAGCAGCTTACCGGACTTTTACGAGCAGTACTTC. Full variable domain (remainder filled in from reference TRBV11-2 and TRBJ2-7): EAGVAQSPRYKIIEKRQSVAFWCNPISGHATLYWYQQILGQGPKLLIQFQNNGVVDDSQLPKDRFSAERLKGVDSTLKIQPAKLEDSAVYLCASSLPDFYEQYFGPGTRLTVT.

This clone was counted only a few times. The chain has TRBV5-1 and TRBJ2-3; D is perhaps TRBD2 (6 bases). CDR1 SGHRS and CDR2 YFSETQ come from the germline V gene. The germline V and J ends were trimmed by 0 bases and 4 bases, with 12 bases remaining between them. The CDR3 contains 15 residues. The DNA for the CDR3 is TGCGCCAGCAGCTTGGTGATGGGGGAGGCAGATACGCAGTATTTT. Translated, it gives CASSLVMGEADTQYF.

This clone came up a few times. The chain combines TRBV2 with TRBJ1-2, with 8 bases identical to TRBD1. The germline V gene has CDR1 SNHLY and CDR2 FYNNEI. J gave up 8 bases and V 7 bases, and 9 bases lay outside the gene matches. This CDR3 is 13 amino acids long. Written as DNA, the CDR3 is TGTGCCAGCACGACAGGGGCGTTGTGGGGCTACACCTTC. This sequence encodes CASTTGALWGYTF.

CDR3 loop: CASSFPRRGGEAFF. In nucleotides, the CDR3 is TGTGCCAGCAGTTTTCCTCGGCGGGGGGGCGAAGCTTTCTTT. The V and J genes are TRBV28 and TRBJ1-1; TRBD1 might be the D (6 bases). Trimming left V 3 bases short and J 8 bases short, with 16 bases between. The CDR3 extends over 14 amino acids. From germline, CDR1 is MDHEN and CDR2 SYDVKM. Full variable domain (outside the CDR3, taken from reference TRBV28 and TRBJ1-1): DVKVTQSSRYLVKRTGEKVFLECVQDMDHENMFWYRQDPGLGLRLIYFSYDVKMKEKGDIPEGYSVSREKKERFSLILESASTNQTSMYLCASSFPRRGGEAFFGQGTRLTVV.

This chain joins TRBV7-9 and TRBJ2-5, with D tentatively TRBD1 (6 bases). This CDR3 is built from 14 residues. Deletions cut 3 bases from V and 5 bases from J, with 13 bases between. Germline V CDR1 and CDR2: SEHNR, FQNEAQ (reference sequence). The CDR3 region is CASSFGGEFETQYF. DNA of the CDR3: TGTGCCAGCAGCTTTGGGGGCGAGTTTGAGACCCAGTACTTC.